These 25 T cell receptor beta chains were all obtained from the same sample, sequenced in a study of quantifying T cell responses using KT2 cells. The wider study: Reverse transcription used primers in the TCR alpha and beta constant regions.

The cDNA 3' end received a ligated oligonucleotide with a UMI. An equimolar mix of RC1.1 and RC1.2 primed the beta chain across TRBC1 and TRBC2. TCRdb reprocessed the UMI-ligation and nested PCR reads via MiXCR and lists one record per CDR3 protein. The sample holds roughly 51,000 distinct CDR3 sequences, roughly an eighth seen once. What was sequenced was PBMCs spiked with cells of the T cell clone KT2. All receptors come from a human donor.

The chain has TRBV7-9 and TRBJ2-4; TRBD2 matches at 11 bases. The CDR3 consists of 17 residues. Germline CDR1 reads SEHNR; CDR2 reads FQNEAQ (reference sequence). The ends lost 7 bases at V and 8 bases at J; junction bases unmatched: 16. The CDR3 protein is CASMLVEKTSGVYIQYF. The CDR3 nucleotides are TGTGCCAGCATGTTGGTCGAAAAGACTAGCGGGGTGTACATTCAGTACTTC.

This clonotype was picked up a small number of times. The V and J genes are TRBV6-6 and TRBJ1-1; D may be TRBD1 (6 bases). Germline CDR1 and CDR2: MNHNY and SVGAGI (reference sequence). Trimming shortened V by 5 bases and J by 1 base, and 17 bases separated the two germline ends. The CDR3 is made up of 16 amino acids. The CDR3: CASSHLPGAWNTEAFF. CDR3 nucleotides: TGTGCCAGCAGTCACCTCCCAGGGGCCTGGAACACTGAAGCTTTCTTT.

The chain employs TRBV2 and TRBJ1-6, with 8 positions matching TRBD1. Unmatched junction bases numbered 20, after V lost 7 bases and J lost 9 bases. The germline gives CDR1 SNHLY, CDR2 FYNNEI. The CDR3 runs to 18 residues. The CDR3: CASTMRDLTGVTSSPLHF. CDR3 coding DNA: TGTGCCAGCACCATGAGGGATTTGACAGGGGTTACGAGTTCACCCCTCCACTTT. The whole variable domain, remainder taken from reference TRBV2 and TRBJ1-6, is EPEVTQTPSHQVTQMGQEVILRCVPISNHLYFYWYRQILGQKVEFLVSFYNNEISEKSEIFDDQFSVERPDGSNFTLKIRSTKLEDSAMYFCASTMRDLTGVTSSPLHFGNGTRLTVT.

This clonotype appeared many times. The chain combines TRBV28 with TRBJ2-2; D call uncertain. This CDR3 region has 14 residues. Germline V gene lookup returns CDR1 MDHEN and CDR2 SYDVKM. V lost 6 bases and J 2 bases, leaving 10 bases between the germline ends. The CDR3 region is CASSRTINTGELFF. CDR3 coding DNA: TGTGCCAGCAGCCGGACCATAAACACCGGGGAGCTGTTTTTT.

Comments on this clonotype: The germline gene is not matched at one end of the junction; a read error may be the cause. V is TRBV6-5 and J is TRBJ1-1; D perhaps matches TRBD1 (5 bases). The CDR3 contains 15 residues. CDR1 is MNHEY, CDR2 SVGAGI, per germline. The CDR3 protein is CASSYSTDMNTEALF. Written as DNA, the CDR3 is TGTGCCAGCAGTTACTCGACAGATATGAACACTGAAGCTTTGTTT.

The V gene is TRBV3-1, the J gene TRBJ1-3; D gene unclear. The CDR3 totals 16 residues. V lost 1 base and J 2 bases, leaving 12 bases between the germline ends. Germline lookup yields CDR1 LGHDT and CDR2 YNNKEL (reference sequence). DNA of the CDR3: TGTGCCAGCAGCCAAGGATACGGTGGGCCTGGAAACACCATATATTTT. Translating it yields CASSQGYGGPGNTIYF. The full variable domain, rest sourced from reference TRBV3-1 and TRBJ1-3, is DTAVSQTPKYLVTQMGNDKSIKCEQNLGHDTMYWYKQDSKKFLKIMFSYNNKELIINETVPNRFSPKSPDKAHLNLHINSLELGDSAVYFCASSQGYGGPGNTIYFGEGSWLTVV.

This clonotype turned up a few times. The chain has TRBV12-3 or TRBV12-4 and TRBJ1-3; D uncertain. Trimming removed 2 bases from V and 2 bases from J, with 10 bases in between. CDR3 length: 15 residues. CDR3: CASSLNDPAGNTIYF. CDR3 coding DNA: TGTGCCAGCAGTTTAAACGACCCTGCTGGAAACACCATATATTTT.

V usage is TRBV4-1 and J usage is TRBJ2-7, with D possibly being TRBD1 (6 bases). The CDR3 sequence is 14 residues long. Germline CDR1 reads MGHRA; CDR2 reads YSYEKL. Trimming took off 2 bases at V and 5 bases at J, with 13 bases between the two ends. CDR3 nucleotides: TGCGCCAGCAGCCAACGTCAGGGGTCCCACGAGCAGTACTTC. Protein product: CASSQRQGSHEQYF.

This clonotype has more than one count but fewer than ten. V gene TRBV3-1 combines with J gene TRBJ2-5; weak D call: TRBD2 (6 bases). This CDR3 is 17 amino acids long. The germline V gene encodes CDR1 LGHDT and CDR2 YNNKEL (reference sequence). V dropped 0 bases and J dropped 4 bases, with 18 bases sitting between them. The DNA for the CDR3 is TGTGCCAGCAGCCAAGATGTGATGGAGGGCGTATTAGAGACCCAGTACTTC. It specifies CASSQDVMEGVLETQYF.

In this sample, this clonotype turned up many times. The V call is TRBV7-3, the J call TRBJ1-1, with a weak D call TRBD1 (5 bases). Germline CDR1 and CDR2: SGHTA and FQGTGA. The CDR3 is 15 amino acids. The V gene lost 0 bases and the J gene lost 2 bases, with 10 bases spanning the gap. CDR3 DNA: TGTGCCAGCAGCTTAACAGGGGATGGAAACACTGAAGCTTTCTTT. Amino acid sequence: CASSLTGDGNTEAFF.

This clonotype was detected many times. The CDR3 DNA is TGTGCCAGCTCACCACGTATGACAGATACGCAGTATTTT. The encoded protein is CASSPRMTDTQYF. The gene calls are TRBV18 and TRBJ2-3; D remains ambiguous. CDR3 length equals 13 residues. V was clipped by 1 base and J by 3 bases, with 5 bases between them. Germline loops: CDR1 KGHSH, CDR2 LQKENI.

CDR3 in amino acids: CASSPWRGYTDTQYF. CDR3 nucleotides: TGTGCCAGCAGCCCGTGGAGGGGGTACACAGATACGCAGTATTTT. The rearrangement links TRBV12-3 or TRBV12-4 to TRBJ2-3; the D call may be TRBD1 or TRBD2 (6 bases each). Trimming shortened V by 6 bases and J by 2 bases, and 15 bases separated the two germline ends. The CDR3 has 15 amino acids.

In its sample, this clonotype was seen a few times. The V call is TRBV6-1, the J call TRBJ2-5; 7 bases align to TRBD1. The CDR3 is 15 amino acids. Germline V gene lookup returns CDR1 MNHNS and CDR2 SASEGT. Losses at the gene ends were 3 bases for V and 5 bases for J; bases not matched to a gene: 9. CDR3 amino acids: CASSETQGIGETQYF. In DNA form, the CDR3 reads TGTGCCAGCAGTGAGACACAGGGGATTGGGGAGACCCAGTACTTC.

This clonotype was detected ten times or more. V gene TRBV7-2 combines with J gene TRBJ1-5; D unclear. Germline CDR1 is SGHTA and CDR2 is FQGNSA. CDR3 length equals 12 residues. V lost 1 base to trimming and J lost 7 bases, with 5 bases between them. Here the CDR3 DNA reads TGTGCCAGCAGCTTAGTCCACCAGCCCCAGCATTTT. Encoded protein: CASSLVHQPQHF.

This chain uses TRBV10-1 with TRBJ2-1, with TRBD1 as a possible D gene (6 bases). This CDR3 spans 15 amino acids. V dropped 0 bases and J dropped 3 bases, with 9 bases sitting between them. Germline CDR1 WNHNN, CDR2 SYGVQD (reference sequence). CDR3 in amino acids: CASSESGGLYNEQFF. The CDR3, as DNA: TGCGCCAGCAGTGAGTCAGGGGGTCTCTACAATGAGCAGTTCTTC.

The gene calls are TRBV6-1 and TRBJ1-1; maybe TRBD1 (6 bases). CDR1 and CDR2 (germline): MNHNS, SASEGT. The V gene lost 6 bases and the J gene lost 1 base, with 9 bases spanning the gap. This CDR3 comprises 13 residues. CDR3 amino acids: CASRPTGNTEAFF. DNA for the CDR3: TGTGCCAGCAGGCCGACAGGGAACACTGAAGCTTTCTTT.

This clonotype appeared a few times. The rearrangement uses TRBV19 and TRBJ2-1; 15 bases align to TRBD2. This CDR3 comprises 16 residues. CDR1 and CDR2 from the germline V gene are LNHDA and SQIVND (reference sequence). After removal of 4 bases from V and 6 bases from J, the junction contained 4 bases not matched to a gene. The CDR3 reads CASSKGLAGGPNEQFF. For the CDR3, the DNA is TGTGCCAGTAGTAAAGGACTAGCGGGAGGGCCCAATGAGCAGTTCTTC.

This clonotype has just a few counts. This chain joins TRBV7-6 and TRBJ2-1; TRBD2 aligns across 7 bases. V shed 7 bases, J shed 7 bases, and the junction held 7 bases outside the gene matches. The CDR3 runs 13 residues. The germline gives CDR1 SGHVS, CDR2 FNYEAQ. CDR3 region: CASTSLAANEQFF. Here the CDR3 DNA reads TGTGCCAGCACTTCGCTAGCGGCTAATGAGCAGTTCTTC.

This clonotype was counted between two and nine times. This chain connects TRBV11-3 to TRBJ2-5, with TRBD2 as a possible D gene (6 bases). CDR1 and CDR2 (germline): SGHNT, YENEEA. V was cut by 4 bases and J by 3 bases, with 12 bases left in between. The CDR3 contains 14 residues. CDR3 sequence reads: CASSSPWGEETQYF. The CDR3 DNA is TGTGCCAGCAGCTCCCCTTGGGGGGAAGAGACCCAGTACTTC.

CDR3 protein: CASSLPGQQNTEAFF. The CDR3 nucleotides are TGTGCCAGCAGCCTACCGGGACAGCAGAACACTGAAGCTTTCTTT. This chain uses TRBV7-2 with TRBJ1-1; TRBD1 aligns across 7 bases. Germline V lookup: CDR1 SGHTA, CDR2 FQGNSA. The CDR3 has 15 residues. V lost 5 bases and J lost 1; bases outside the gene matches: 7.

This clonotype has ten or more counts. The rearrangement joins TRBV2 to TRBJ1-3, with D unclear. Trimming took off 6 bases at V and 0 bases at J, with 9 bases between the two ends. CDR1 and CDR2 (germline): SNHLY, FYNNEI. The CDR3 extends over 14 amino acids. For the CDR3, the DNA is TGTGCCAGCAGGTCGGGCCTCTCTGGAAACACCATATATTTT. It is translated as CASRSGLSGNTIYF.

This sequence joins TRBV5-1 and TRBJ2-1; 11 nucleotides align to TRBD2. From germline, CDR1 is SGHRS and CDR2 YFSETQ. V was pared by 7 bases and J by 3 bases, with 6 bases of the junction left unmatched. The CDR3 runs to 15 residues. The CDR3 sequence: CASLRLAGNYNEQFF. As DNA, the CDR3 is TGCGCCAGCCTGAGACTAGCGGGGAACTACAATGAGCAGTTCTTC.

This clonotype was detected ten times or more. The chain uses TRBV21-1 and TRBJ2-3; the table's TRBD2 call for D was not verified on the DNA. TRBV21-1 is annotated as a pseudogene. The CDR3 is made up of 19 amino acids. CDR3 residues: CASSKGSRSGGTSTDTQYF. CDR3 in DNA: TGTGCCAGCAGCAAAGGAAGTCGTAGCGGGGGGACTAGCACAGATACGCAGTATTTT.

The chain links TRBV7-6 to TRBJ1-3, with D unclear. The CDR3 covers 14 residues. Trimming took off 5 bases at V and 6 bases at J, with 14 bases between the two ends. The germline V gene encodes CDR1 SGHVS and CDR2 FNYEAQ. Here the CDR3 reads CASSQESDLNTIYF. DNA for the CDR3: TGTGCCAGCAGCCAAGAGTCAGACTTAAACACCATATATTTT.

In its sample, this clonotype was seen many times. The rearrangement links TRBV20-1 to TRBJ1-1; D possibly corresponds to TRBD1 (6 bases). CDR1 DFQATT and CDR2 SNEGSKA come from the germline V gene (reference sequence). Deletions cut 3 bases from V and 5 bases from J, with 16 bases between. CDR3 length equals 14 residues. CDR3 DNA: TGCAGTGCTAGGGGGCAGGGGAGGTGGACTGAAGCTTTCTTT. This codes for CSARGQGRWTEAFF.